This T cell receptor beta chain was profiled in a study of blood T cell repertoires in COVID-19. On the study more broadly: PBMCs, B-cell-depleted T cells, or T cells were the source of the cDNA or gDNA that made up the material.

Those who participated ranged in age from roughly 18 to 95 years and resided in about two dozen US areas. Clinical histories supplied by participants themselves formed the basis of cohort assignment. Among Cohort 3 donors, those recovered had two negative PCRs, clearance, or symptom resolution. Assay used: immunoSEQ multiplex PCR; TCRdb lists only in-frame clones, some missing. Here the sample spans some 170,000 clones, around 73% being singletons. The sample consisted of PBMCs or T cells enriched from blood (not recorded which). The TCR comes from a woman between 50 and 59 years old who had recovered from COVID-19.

CDR3 region: CASSLAGAYTEAFF. The CDR3 DNA reads as TGTGCCAGCAGCTTAGCAGGGGCCTACACTGAAGCTTTCTTT. V and J are TRBV11-2 and TRBJ1-1; the D gene is possibly TRBD1 (6 bases). Germline loops: CDR1 SGHAT, CDR2 FQNNGV. The CDR3 totals 14 residues. Between the trimmed V and J ends, which lost 1 base and 3 bases, there was a span of 9 bases. Filled out from reference TRBV11-2 and TRBJ1-1, the complete variable domain reads EAGVAQSPRYKIIEKRQSVAFWCNPISGHATLYWYQQILGQGPKLLIQFQNNGVVDDSQLPKDRFSAERLKGVDSTLKIQPAKLEDSAVYLCASSLAGAYTEAFFGQGTRLTVV.